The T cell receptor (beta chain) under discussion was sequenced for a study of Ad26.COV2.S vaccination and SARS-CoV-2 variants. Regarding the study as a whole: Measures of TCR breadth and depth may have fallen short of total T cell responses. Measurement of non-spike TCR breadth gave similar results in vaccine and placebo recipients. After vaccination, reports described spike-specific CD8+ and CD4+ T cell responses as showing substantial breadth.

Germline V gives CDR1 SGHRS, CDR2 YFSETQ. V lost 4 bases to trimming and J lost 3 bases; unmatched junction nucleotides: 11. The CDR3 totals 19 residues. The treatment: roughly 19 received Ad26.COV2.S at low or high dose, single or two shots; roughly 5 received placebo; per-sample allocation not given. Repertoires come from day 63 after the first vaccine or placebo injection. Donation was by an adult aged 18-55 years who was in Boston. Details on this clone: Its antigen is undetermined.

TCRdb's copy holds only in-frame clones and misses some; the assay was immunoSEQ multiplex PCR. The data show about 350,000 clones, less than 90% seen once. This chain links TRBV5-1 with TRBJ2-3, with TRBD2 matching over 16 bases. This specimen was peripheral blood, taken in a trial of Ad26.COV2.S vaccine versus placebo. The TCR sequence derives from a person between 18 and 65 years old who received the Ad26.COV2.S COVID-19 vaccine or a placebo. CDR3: CASSATGTSGGAVTDTQYF. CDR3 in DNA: TGCGCCAGCAGCGCAACCGGGACTAGCGGGGGGGCCGTTACAGATACGCAGTATTTT.